The T cell receptor (beta chain) under discussion was sequenced for a study of blood T cell repertoires in COVID-19. Germline lookup yields CDR1 SGHTA and CDR2 FQGNSA. V was shortened by 0 bases and J by 4 bases, with 9 bases between the two germline ends. The CDR3 length is 14 residues. In the source study's methods: Counts of nucleated cells, estimated from reference gene primer amplification, were obtained. Assay used: immunoSEQ multiplex PCR; TCRdb lists only in-frame clones, some missing. That table furnishes V, J and clone size, whereas the DNA furnished D and trimming. The table lists roughly 330,000 clones, 85% to 90% of them singletons.

The sequenced material came from peripheral blood. The receptor comes from a woman between 50 and 59 years old with active or convalescent COVID-19. The chain recombines TRBV7-2 with TRBJ1-1; D is perhaps TRBD1 (5 bases). Here the CDR3 reads CASSLAQGTTEAFF. The CDR3 region has the DNA TGTGCCAGCAGCTTAGCCCAGGGAACCACTGAAGCTTTCTTT.